This T cell receptor beta chain was profiled in a study of blood T cell repertoires in COVID-19. In the study overall: Samples taken during acute and convalescent COVID-19 were collected in the United States, Italy and Spain. PBMCs, B-cell-depleted T cells, or T cells were the source of the cDNA or gDNA that made up the material.

In its sample, this clone was seen a few times. The V and J ends lost 0 bases and 0 bases respectively, with 5 bases between them. The CDR3 covers 14 residues. Germline V gene sequence: CDR1 SGHRS, CDR2 YFSETQ. Per the authors' pipeline: Reference gene primers were amplified, and this amplification served to estimate nucleated cell counts. Only in-frame clones appear in the TCRdb table, and some are missing; sequencing was by immunoSEQ multiplex PCR. That table is the source of V, J and clone size, and D and trimming were worked out from the DNA. The top ten hold roughly 6% of the sample, which has 200,000 to 250,000 clones, roughly 75% seen once.

V and J are TRBV5-1 and TRBJ2-3; D gene unclear. The receptor's source is a woman in her 70s with acute or convalescent COVID-19. The sequenced material came from peripheral blood. The CDR3 spells CASSLAQSTDTQYF. Here the CDR3 DNA reads TGCGCCAGCAGCTTGGCTCAGAGCACAGATACGCAGTATTTT.